The sample holds one count of the clone carrying this T cell receptor (beta chain). The antigen is undetermined. This sample is drawn from a study of OX40 agonist ivuxolimab in advanced cancers. The overall study: Patients receiving dose escalation had hepatocellular carcinoma, melanoma, renal cell or head and neck cancer.

Data came from immunoSEQ multiplex PCR; TCRdb stores just in-frame clones and leaves some out. The sample holds 50,000 to 65,000 clones, around 80% seen once. Study-wide results and limits: Individuals who were partial responders at 0.1-3.0 mg/kg had clonal expansion that ranked among the lowest. Not determined was the antigen specificity of the expanded peripheral T cells. At 0.1 to 3.0 mg/kg, clonal expansion of CD4+ and CD8+ blood T cells had occurred by week 6.

Per germline, CDR1 LNHDA and CDR2 SQIVND (reference sequence). This CDR3 contains 17 residues. V lost 3 bases to trimming and J lost 5 bases, with 22 bases between them. This chain joins TRBV19 and TRBJ1-1, with D possibly matching TRBD1 (6 bases). Sequenced here: CD4+ or CD8+ T cells sorted from blood, sampled in a trial of the OX40 agonist ivuxolimab. This clonotype originated in an adult with an advanced solid tumor such as melanoma, head and neck, liver or kidney cancer. CDR3 residues: CASSIDGIGGRGTEAFF. CDR3 nucleotide sequence: TGTGCCAGTAGTATCGATGGTATCGGGGGGCGTGGAACTGAAGCTTTCTTT.